This T cell receptor (beta chain) appears in the sequencing data of a study of human T cells and chemical hapten exposure. Study-wide results and caveats: Sensitizing to DPC left TCRs with a frequency above 1 in 1000 unaltered.

About this clonotype itself: Its matching antigen is unknown.

Time point here: healthy volunteer bleed at 2 weeks. Total RNA extraction was carried out from unfractionated whole blood. Germline CDR1 is ENHRY and CDR2 is SYGVKD. The CDR3 sequence is 16 residues long. Trimming pared 5 bases from V and 0 bases from J, leaving 15 bases between. MiXCR, run by TCRdb on the RACE reads, gives a single entry per CDR3 protein. The repertoire holds tens of thousands of distinct CDR3 sequences, with roughly 8.5% as singletons. The sequence was obtained from a female donor in good health. Some clones in this sample may be carry-over from other donors' samples. The sample consisted of whole blood. This rearrangement joins TRBV10-3 to TRBJ2-3; a possible D gene is TRBD1 (6 bases). The CDR3 reads CAISSRTVLSTDTQYF. In nucleotides, the CDR3 is TGTGCCATCAGTTCCCGGACAGTCCTGAGCACAGATACGCAGTATTTT.